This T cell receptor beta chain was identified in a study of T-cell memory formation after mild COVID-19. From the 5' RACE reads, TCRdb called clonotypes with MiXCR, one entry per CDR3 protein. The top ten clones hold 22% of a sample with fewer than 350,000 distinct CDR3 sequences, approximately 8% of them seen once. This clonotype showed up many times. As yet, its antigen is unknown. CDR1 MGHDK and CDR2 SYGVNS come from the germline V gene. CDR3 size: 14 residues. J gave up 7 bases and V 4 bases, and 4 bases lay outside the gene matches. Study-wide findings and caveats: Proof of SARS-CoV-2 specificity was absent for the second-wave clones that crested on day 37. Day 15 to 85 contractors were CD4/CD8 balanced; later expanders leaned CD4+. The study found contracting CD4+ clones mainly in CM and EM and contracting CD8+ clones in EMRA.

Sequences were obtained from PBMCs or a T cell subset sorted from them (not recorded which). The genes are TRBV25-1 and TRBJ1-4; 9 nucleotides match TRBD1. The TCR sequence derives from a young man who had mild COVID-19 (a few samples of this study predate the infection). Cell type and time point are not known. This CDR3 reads CASSGDREVEKLFF. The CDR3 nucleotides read TGTGCCAGCAGTGGGGACAGGGAGGTTGAAAAACTGTTTTTT.